The clone carrying this T cell receptor (beta chain) was seen repeatedly, ten times or more. Its antigen remains unidentified. The time point is: sample taken at primary tumor resection. From tumor, nontumor lung or frozen PBMC, whole RNA was taken unsorted for sequencing. The data were obtained in a study of spatial heterogeneity in lung cancer. At the level of the study: Within raw reads, each unique TCR and UMI combination appeared on average more than ten times. Study-level results: Blood contained ubiquitous expanded tumor TCRs more at resection than at follow-up.

V lost 3 bases, J lost 7 bases, and 9 bases lay in between. CDR1 SGHAT and CDR2 FQNNGV come from the germline V gene. The CDR3 is 12 residues long. Unique molecular identifiers tagged every individual TCR cDNA molecule. One entry per CDR3 protein results from TCRdb running MiXCR on the 5' RACE reads. This sample has around 37,000 distinct CDR3 sequences, with approximately 6.8% found just once. The chain joins TRBV11-2 to TRBJ1-1; no reliable D call. Sequences were derived from PBMCs, sampled at surgery. The receptor was isolated from a female donor with early-stage non-small cell lung cancer. The CDR3 DNA reads TGTGCCAGCAGCTTGGGAGGCATTGAAGCTTTCTTT. This sequence encodes CASSLGGIEAFF.